The clone carrying this TCR beta chain showed up many times. This sample was included in a study of T cells in Graves' hyperthyroidism and ophthalmopathy. Across the study: Peripheral blood was drawn at first diagnosis, prior to all treatment.

Graves' hyperthyroidism was deemed stable absent ophthalmopathy progression within 18 months. Those patients with uncontrolled infection, other autoimmune disease, pregnancy or lactation were excluded. Trimming removed 3 bases at V and 4 bases at J, with 9 bases between. Germline V CDR1 and CDR2: DFQATT, SNEGSKA (reference sequence). There are 12 residues in the CDR3. The CDR3 regions of TCR beta were amplified from RNA transcripts. An initial round of RT-PCR targeting the TCR CDR3 relied on the HTBI primer set. TCRdb itself ran the multiplex PCR reads through MiXCR, one entry per CDR3 protein. The table lists about 200,000 distinct CDR3 sequences, around 16% of them singletons.

J is TRBJ1-2 and V is TRBV20-1, with no clear D. The source of this sequence is a man aged 40-50 years with Graves' hyperthyroidism. Input material: blood. This CDR3 is CSASAGFYGYTF. The CDR3 bases are TGCAGTGCTAGTGCGGGATTCTATGGCTACACCTTC.